This T cell receptor (beta chain) was sequenced during a study of beta chain features in type 1 diabetes. Concerning this clone: The antigen is not known.

Isolated RNA was reverse transcribed in full, so expressed TCRB transcripts were sequenced. Average reads for naive, central memory and regulatory T cell samples were roughly 3.4 million. Generated by immunoSEQ multiplex PCR, the TCRdb table keeps only in-frame clones and is missing some. The table has about half a million clones, roughly 30% seen once. Via the markers CD45RO/CCR7/CD25/CD127/CD95/CD27, stem cell-like memory, regulatory, central memory and naive CD4+ cells were sorted. The CDR3 is 12 amino acids. Germline V CDR1 and CDR2: SEHNR, FQNEAQ (reference sequence). With 3 bases removed from V and 6 bases from J, the gap between germline ends came to 6 bases. General study points: Type 1 diabetes patients had fewer VDJ junction insertions and more deletions.

The sequencing input was naive CD4+ T cells from blood. This TCR derives from a young man in good health. J is TRBJ2-1 and V is TRBV7-9, with unresolved D. CDR3 region: CASSFQPNEQFF. The CDR3 DNA reads TGTGCCAGCAGCTTCCAGCCCAATGAGCAGTTCTTC.